The 11 T cell receptor beta chains reported below all come from one sample, sequenced in a study of post-analysis software for immune sequencing data. The antigens these receptors bind are not known. Study results and limitations: Four to six TRBV segments, including TRBV5-6, TRBV5-1 and TRBV20-1, were more frequent in patients than controls.

Tagging with unique molecular identifiers was a feature of the TCR beta cDNA libraries. TCRdb re-analysed the PCR reads in MiXCR, keeping a single row per CDR3 protein. The table shows 740,000 or so distinct CDR3 sequences, with about 50% occurring only once. The sample was blood. These receptors came from a girl between 5 and 17 years old with multiple sclerosis.

V and J are TRBV5-1 and TRBJ1-2; D gene uncertain. This CDR3 is built from 12 residues. Trimming removed 0 bases at V and 9 bases at J, with 9 bases between. The germline V gene has CDR1 SGHRS and CDR2 YFSETQ. The DNA for the CDR3 is TGCGCCAGCAGCTTGGAACGGGTGAGCTACACCTTC. It translates to CASSLERVSYTF.

This clonotype has just a few counts. The V call is TRBV10-3, the J call TRBJ2-7, with a weak D call TRBD2 (5 bases). The CDR3 spans 17 residues. V lost 2 bases to trimming and J lost 3 bases, with 20 bases between them. Germline V lookup: CDR1 ENHRY, CDR2 SYGVKD. In DNA, the CDR3 is TGTGCCATCAGTGAGCCGGACTCGCCAAAGAGTTTCTACGAGCAGTACTTC. Translation gives CAISEPDSPKSFYEQYF.

This clonotype was seen more than once but under ten times. The rearrangement links TRBV6-1 to TRBJ2-7; the D is unclear. The CDR3 spans 16 residues. The germline V gene encodes CDR1 MNHNS and CDR2 SASEGT. Trimming shortened V by 6 bases and J by 6 bases, and 24 bases separated the two germline ends. The CDR3 sequence is CASRKEWTNVIREQYF. DNA of the CDR3: TGTGCCAGCAGGAAAGAGTGGACGAACGTCATACGCGAGCAGTACTTC.

V gene TRBV13 combines with J gene TRBJ1-1, with 7 positions matching TRBD1. Germline lookup yields CDR1 PRHDT and CDR2 FYEKMQ (reference sequence). With 4 bases clipped from V and 1 base from J, the junction kept 12 bases outside the gene matches. This CDR3 has 17 amino acids. The CDR3 DNA follows: TGTGCCAGCAGCTCCCCCAGGGGGTATCCTCGGAACACTGAAGCTTTCTTT. Translating gives CASSSPRGYPRNTEAFF.

This chain connects TRBV5-1 to TRBJ2-2; D not resolved. This CDR3 comprises 14 residues. Trimming removed 4 bases from V and 1 base from J, with 8 bases in between. Per the germline V gene, CDR1 is SGHRS and CDR2 is YFSETQ. CDR3: CASSPNRNTGELFF. The CDR3 DNA follows: TGCGCCAGCAGCCCCAACAGGAACACCGGGGAGCTGTTTTTT.

The chain couples TRBV5-1 to TRBJ2-3; 8 bases are shared with TRBD2. The CDR3 contains 15 residues. The germline V gene encodes CDR1 SGHRS and CDR2 YFSETQ. The V gene end was trimmed by 1 base and the J gene end by 6 bases; junction bases not matched to a gene: 7. The CDR3, as DNA: TGCGCCAGCAGCTTGCGAGGGACTAGGTCCGATACGCAGTATTTT. This encodes CASSLRGTRSDTQYF.

The chain employs TRBV9 and TRBJ2-3; 9 bases map to TRBD2. The CDR3 has 15 residues. Germline values: CDR1 SGDLS, CDR2 YYNGEE. The junction had 7 bases not matched to a gene; V was cut back by 2 bases and J by 6 bases. CDR3 amino acids: CASSVTSGPADTQYF. The CDR3 region has the DNA TGTGCCAGCAGCGTGACTAGCGGTCCGGCGGATACGCAGTATTTT.

V and J are TRBV12-3 or TRBV12-4 and TRBJ2-1, with 12 positions matching TRBD2. The CDR3 has 15 amino acids. The ends lost 7 bases at V and 6 bases at J; junction bases unmatched: 7. CDR3 sequence: CASTLTSGRFNEQFF. DNA of the CDR3: TGTGCCAGCACACTAACTAGCGGGAGGTTCAATGAGCAGTTCTTC.

The rearrangement uses TRBV11-2 and TRBJ2-1; 8 bases line up with TRBD2. V lost 6 bases, J lost 2 bases, and 9 bases stayed unmatched. This CDR3 comprises 16 residues. Germline values: CDR1 SGHAT, CDR2 FQNNGV. CDR3 DNA sequence: TGTGCCAGCAGTGCGATAGCGGGGATAGCCTACAATGAGCAGTTCTTC. Translating gives CASSAIAGIAYNEQFF.

The chain employs TRBV14 and TRBJ2-1; tentative D call: TRBD1 (6 bases). The DNA end is a closer match to TRBJ2-7, so the J assignment may be wrong. This CDR3 contains 14 residues. Looked up from germline, CDR1 is SGHDN and CDR2 is FVKESK. The CDR3 sequence: CASSHRGIAYEQYF. CDR3 nucleotide sequence: TGTGCCAGCAGCCACAGGGGAATAGCCTACGAGCAGTACTTC.

The V gene is TRBV6-5, the J gene TRBJ2-7; 10 positions agree with TRBD1. This CDR3 spans 15 amino acids. Per germline, CDR1 MNHEY and CDR2 SVGAGI. V gave up 2 bases and J gave up 4 bases; unmatched junction bases: 5. This chain's CDR3 is CASSYRDRGQYEQYF. CDR3 DNA sequence: TGTGCCAGCAGTTACCGGGACAGGGGACAATACGAGCAGTACTTC.